This TCR beta chain was captured by sequencing in a study of T cells in localized non-small cell lung cancer. Whole-study findings and limits: Greater blood T cell density accompanied longer overall survival. Median approximately 58 top-100 tumor clones were shared with paired adjacent lung.

Profiling relied on immunoSEQ multiplex PCR, and the TCRdb table lists in-frame clones only, not all of them. The repertoire holds 30,000 or so clones, 88% seen once, with over 10% in the top ten. About this clone itself: What it recognizes is unknown.

V dropped 3 bases and J dropped 1; count of bases not matched to a gene: 2. The CDR3 has 15 amino acids. Per the germline V gene, CDR1 is MDHEN and CDR2 is SYDVKM. The rearrangement links TRBV28 to TRBJ2-7, with 11 positions matching TRBD2. The sequence derives from a female donor over 55 with stage III squamous cell lung carcinoma. The sequencing used peripheral blood, collected before any cancer treatment. CDR3 in amino acids: CASSLASGGSYEQYF. CDR3 nucleotides: TGTGCCAGCAGTTTGGCTAGCGGGGGGTCCTACGAGCAGTACTTC.